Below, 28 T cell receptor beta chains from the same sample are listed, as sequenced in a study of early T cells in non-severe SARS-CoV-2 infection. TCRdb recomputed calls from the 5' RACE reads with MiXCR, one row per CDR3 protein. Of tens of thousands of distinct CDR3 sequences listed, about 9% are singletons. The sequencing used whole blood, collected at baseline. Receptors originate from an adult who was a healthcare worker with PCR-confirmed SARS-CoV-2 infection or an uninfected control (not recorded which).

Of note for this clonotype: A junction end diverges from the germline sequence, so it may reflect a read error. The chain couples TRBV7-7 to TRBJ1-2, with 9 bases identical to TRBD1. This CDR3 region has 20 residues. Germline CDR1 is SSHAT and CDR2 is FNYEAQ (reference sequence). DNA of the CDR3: TGTGCTAGCAACCTAAAGTCCAGGACAGGGGCAGGACTGGGTGCGTCTGGCTACACCTTC. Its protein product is CASNLKSRTGAGLGASGYTF.

The CDR3 region has the DNA TGTGCCAGCAGCCAAGGACCAGCCTACGAGCAGTACTTC. It encodes CASSQGPAYEQYF. V usage is TRBV7-3 and J usage is TRBJ2-7; D is unresolved. V lost 5 bases, J lost 2 bases, and 10 bases lay in between. The length of the CDR3 is 13 residues. CDR1 and CDR2 from the germline V gene are SGHTA and FQGTGA.

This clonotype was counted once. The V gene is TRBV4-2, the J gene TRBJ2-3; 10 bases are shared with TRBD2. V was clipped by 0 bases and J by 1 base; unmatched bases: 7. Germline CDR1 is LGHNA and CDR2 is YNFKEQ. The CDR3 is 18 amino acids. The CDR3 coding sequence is TGTGCCAGCAGCCAAGATCGCATAGCGGGAGGACGCACAGATACGCAGTATTTT. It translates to CASSQDRIAGGRTDTQYF.

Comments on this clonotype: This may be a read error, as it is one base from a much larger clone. The CDR3 loop is CSVEWGGSNEQYF. DNA of the CDR3: TGCAGCGTAGAATGGGGGGGATCCAACGAGCAGTACTTC. The gene calls are TRBV29-1 and TRBJ2-7; 7 bases fit TRBD2. CDR3 length: 13 residues. Trimming removed 6 bases from V and 5 bases from J; junction bases left unmatched: 10. CDR1 and CDR2 from the germline V gene are SQVTM and ANQGSEA.

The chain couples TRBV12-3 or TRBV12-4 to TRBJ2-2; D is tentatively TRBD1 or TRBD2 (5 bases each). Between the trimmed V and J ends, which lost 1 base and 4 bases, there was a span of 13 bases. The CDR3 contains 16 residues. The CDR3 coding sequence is TGTGCCAGCAGTTTAGGGAGAGGGGTGGGCACCGGGGAGCTGTTTTTT. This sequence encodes CASSLGRGVGTGELFF.

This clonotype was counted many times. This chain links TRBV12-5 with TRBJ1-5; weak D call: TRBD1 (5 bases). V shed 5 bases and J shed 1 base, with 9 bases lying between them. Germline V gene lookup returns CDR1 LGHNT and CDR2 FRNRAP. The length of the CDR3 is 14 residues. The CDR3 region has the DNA TGTGCTAGTGGTGGGACGGAAAGCAATCAGCCCCAGCATTTT. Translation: CASGGTESNQPQHF. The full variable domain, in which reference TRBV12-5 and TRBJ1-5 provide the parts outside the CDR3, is DARVTQTPRHKVTEMGQEVTMRCQPILGHNTVFWYRQTMMQGLELLAYFRNRAPLDDSGMPKDRFSAEMPDATLATLKIQPSEPRDSAVYFCASGGTESNQPQHFGDGTRLSIL.

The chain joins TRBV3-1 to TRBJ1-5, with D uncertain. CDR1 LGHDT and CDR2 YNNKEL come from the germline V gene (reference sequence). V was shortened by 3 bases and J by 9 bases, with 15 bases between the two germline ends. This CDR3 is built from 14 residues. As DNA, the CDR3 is TGTGCCAGCAGCCAGGACCCTACAATTCCGCCCCAGCATTTT. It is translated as CASSQDPTIPPQHF.

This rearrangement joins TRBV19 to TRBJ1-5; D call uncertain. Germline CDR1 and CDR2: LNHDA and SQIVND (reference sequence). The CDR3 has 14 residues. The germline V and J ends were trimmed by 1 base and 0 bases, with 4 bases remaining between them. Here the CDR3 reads CASSIGTSNQPQHF. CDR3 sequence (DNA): TGTGCCAGTAGTATAGGGACTAGCAATCAGCCCCAGCATTTT.

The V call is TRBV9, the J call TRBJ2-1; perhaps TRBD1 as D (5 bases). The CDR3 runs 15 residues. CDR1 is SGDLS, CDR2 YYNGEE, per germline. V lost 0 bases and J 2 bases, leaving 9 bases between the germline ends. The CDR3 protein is CASSVGQNAYNEQFF. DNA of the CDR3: TGTGCCAGCAGCGTAGGACAGAATGCCTACAATGAGCAGTTCTTC.

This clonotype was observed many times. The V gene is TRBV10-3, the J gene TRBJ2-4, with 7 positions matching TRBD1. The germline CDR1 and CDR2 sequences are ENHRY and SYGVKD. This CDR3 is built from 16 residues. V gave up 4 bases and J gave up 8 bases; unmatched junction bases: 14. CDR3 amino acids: CAISGSDRDPVDIQYF. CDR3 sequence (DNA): TGTGCCATCAGTGGGTCAGACAGGGATCCCGTCGACATTCAGTACTTC.

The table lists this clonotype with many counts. The CDR3 DNA is TGTGCCAGCACAACCAACAGGGGTTCAACCTACGAGCAGTACTTC. Its protein product is CASTTNRGSTYEQYF. The chain combines TRBV6-5 with TRBJ2-7; 7 bases agree with TRBD1. Germline assignment: CDR1 MNHEY and CDR2 SVGAGI. Trimming took 7 bases from V and 2 from J; bases not matched to a gene: 11. The CDR3 sequence is 15 residues long.

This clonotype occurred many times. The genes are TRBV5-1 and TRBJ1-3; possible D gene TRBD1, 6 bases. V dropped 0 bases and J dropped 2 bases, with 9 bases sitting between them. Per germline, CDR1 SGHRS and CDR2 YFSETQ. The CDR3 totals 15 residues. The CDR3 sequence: CASSLEQGAGNTIYF. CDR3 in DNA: TGCGCCAGCAGCTTGGAACAGGGAGCTGGAAACACCATATATTTT.

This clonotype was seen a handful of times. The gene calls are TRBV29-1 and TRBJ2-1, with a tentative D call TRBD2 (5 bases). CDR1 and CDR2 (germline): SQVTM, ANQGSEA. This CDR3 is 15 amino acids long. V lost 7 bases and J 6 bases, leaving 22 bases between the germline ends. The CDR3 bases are TGCAGCGCCCGACCTCGTCCTAGCTTTTTCAATGAGCAGTTCTTC. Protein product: CSARPRPSFFNEQFF.

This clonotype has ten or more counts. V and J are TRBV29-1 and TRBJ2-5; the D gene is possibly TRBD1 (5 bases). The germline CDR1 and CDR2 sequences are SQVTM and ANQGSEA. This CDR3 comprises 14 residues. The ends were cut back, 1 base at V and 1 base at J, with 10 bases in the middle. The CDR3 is CSVEADSSQETQYF. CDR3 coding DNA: TGCAGCGTTGAAGCCGACAGCTCCCAAGAGACCCAGTACTTC.

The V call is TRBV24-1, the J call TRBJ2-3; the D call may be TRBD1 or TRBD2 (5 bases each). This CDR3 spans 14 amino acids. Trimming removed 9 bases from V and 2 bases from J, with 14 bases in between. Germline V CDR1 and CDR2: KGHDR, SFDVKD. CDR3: CATRAGRDTDTQYF. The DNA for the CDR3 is TGTGCCACCCGAGCAGGGAGAGACACAGATACGCAGTATTTT.

CDR3 residues: CASSPGAGANSPLHF. The DNA of the CDR3 is TGTGCCAGCAGCCCGGGGGCAGGGGCAAATTCACCCCTCCACTTT. The rearrangement uses TRBV14 and TRBJ1-6; possible D gene TRBD1, 6 bases. The germline V and J ends were trimmed by 4 bases and 7 bases, with 14 bases remaining between them. Germline V gives CDR1 SGHDN, CDR2 FVKESK. This CDR3 region has 15 residues. Full variable domain (rest looked up from reference TRBV14 and TRBJ1-6): EAGVTQFPSHSVIEKGQTVTLRCDPISGHDNLYWYRRVMGKEIKFLLHFVKESKQDESGMPNNRFLAERTGGTYSTLKVQPAELEDSGVYFCASSPGAGANSPLHFGNGTRLTVT.

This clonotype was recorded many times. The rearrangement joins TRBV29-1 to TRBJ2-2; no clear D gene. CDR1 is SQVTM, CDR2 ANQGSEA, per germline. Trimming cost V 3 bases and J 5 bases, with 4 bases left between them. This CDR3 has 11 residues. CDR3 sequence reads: CSVDRTGELFF. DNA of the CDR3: TGCAGCGTTGATCGGACCGGGGAGCTGTTTTTT.

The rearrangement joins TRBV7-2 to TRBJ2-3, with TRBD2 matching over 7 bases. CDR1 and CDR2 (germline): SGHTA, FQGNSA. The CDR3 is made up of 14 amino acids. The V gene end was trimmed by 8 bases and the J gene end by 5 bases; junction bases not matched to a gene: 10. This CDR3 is CASSISGGKDTQYF. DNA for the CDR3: TGTGCCAGCTCCATTTCGGGGGGAAAAGATACGCAGTATTTT.

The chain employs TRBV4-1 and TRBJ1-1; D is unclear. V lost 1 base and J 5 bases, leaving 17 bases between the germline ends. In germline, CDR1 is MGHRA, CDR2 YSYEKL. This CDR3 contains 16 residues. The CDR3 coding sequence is TGCGCCAGCAGCCAAGGCAGGAATAGGAGAGGGACTGAAGCTTTCTTT. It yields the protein CASSQGRNRRGTEAFF.

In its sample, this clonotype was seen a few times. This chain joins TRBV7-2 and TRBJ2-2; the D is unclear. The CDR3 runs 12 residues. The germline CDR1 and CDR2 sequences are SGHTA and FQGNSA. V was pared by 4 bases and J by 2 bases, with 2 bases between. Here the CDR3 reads CASSYNTGELFF. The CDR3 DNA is TGTGCCAGCAGCTACAACACCGGGGAGCTGTTTTTT.

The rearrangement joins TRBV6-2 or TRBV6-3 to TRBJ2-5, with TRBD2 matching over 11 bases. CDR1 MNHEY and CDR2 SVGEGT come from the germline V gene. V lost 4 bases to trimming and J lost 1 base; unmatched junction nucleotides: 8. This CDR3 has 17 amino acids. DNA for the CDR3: TGTGCCAGCAGTTCTTCCCTTGGGACTAGCGGCCAAGAGACCCAGTACTTC. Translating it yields CASSSSLGTSGQETQYF.

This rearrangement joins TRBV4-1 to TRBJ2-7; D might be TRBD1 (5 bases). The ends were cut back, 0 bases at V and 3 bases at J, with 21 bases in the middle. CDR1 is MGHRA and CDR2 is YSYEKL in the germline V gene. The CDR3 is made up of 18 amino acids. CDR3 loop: CASSQEEGVGPNRYEQYF. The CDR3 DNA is TGCGCCAGCAGCCAAGAGGAAGGGGTCGGGCCTAACCGCTACGAGCAGTACTTC.

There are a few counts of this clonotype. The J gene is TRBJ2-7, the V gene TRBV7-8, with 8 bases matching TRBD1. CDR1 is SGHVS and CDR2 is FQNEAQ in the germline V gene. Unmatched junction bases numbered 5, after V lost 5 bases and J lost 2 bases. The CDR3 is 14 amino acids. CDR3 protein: CASSQGQGAYEQYF. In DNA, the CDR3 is TGTGCCAGCAGCCAAGGACAGGGTGCCTACGAGCAGTACTTC.

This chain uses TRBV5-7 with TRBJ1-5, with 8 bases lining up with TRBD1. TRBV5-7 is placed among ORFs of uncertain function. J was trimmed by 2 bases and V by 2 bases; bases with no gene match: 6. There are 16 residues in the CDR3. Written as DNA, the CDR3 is TGTGCCAGCAGCTTTCTGGACAGGGAAGGCAATCAGCCCCAGCATTTT. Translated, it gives CASSFLDREGNQPQHF.

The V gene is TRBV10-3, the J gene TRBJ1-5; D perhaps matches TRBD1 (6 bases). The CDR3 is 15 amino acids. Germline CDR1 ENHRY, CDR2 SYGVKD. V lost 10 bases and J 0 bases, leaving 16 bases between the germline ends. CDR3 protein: CATQRDTTSNQPQHF. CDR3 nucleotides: TGTGCCACCCAACGGGACACGACTAGCAATCAGCCCCAGCATTTT.

The CDR3 protein is CSASRQAQETQYF. The CDR3 DNA reads TGCAGTGCCTCCCGACAAGCCCAAGAGACCCAGTACTTC. This chain uses TRBV20-1 with TRBJ2-5; no clear D gene. This CDR3 comprises 13 residues. The germline V and J ends were trimmed by 6 bases and 1 base, with 12 bases remaining between them. Germline V lookup: CDR1 DFQATT, CDR2 SNEGSKA (reference sequence).

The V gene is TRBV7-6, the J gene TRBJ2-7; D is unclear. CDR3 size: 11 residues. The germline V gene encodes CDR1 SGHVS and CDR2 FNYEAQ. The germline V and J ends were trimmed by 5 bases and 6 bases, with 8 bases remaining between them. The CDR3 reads CASSPGSEQYF. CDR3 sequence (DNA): TGTGCCAGCAGCCCTGGTAGCGAGCAGTACTTC.

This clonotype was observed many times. The CDR3 loop is CASSTGSATEAFF. The CDR3 DNA reads TGTGCCAGCAGTACGGGGTCAGCCACTGAAGCTTTCTTT. The genes are TRBV7-9 and TRBJ1-1; D gene unclear. This CDR3 spans 13 amino acids. CDR1 and CDR2 from the germline V gene are SEHNR and FQNEAQ (reference sequence). Trimming stripped 6 bases from V and 4 bases from J, with 12 bases between.